This T cell receptor beta chain was captured by sequencing in a study of cytomegalovirus exposure and HLA in healthy donors. The PCR made use of 60 Vbeta and 13 Jbeta primers. The protocol was immunoSEQ multiplex PCR, while the TCRdb copy is restricted to in-frame clones and leaves out a portion. This sample has about 200,000 clones, with 70% to 85% found just once. CDR1 and CDR2 from the germline V gene are ENHRY and SYGVKD. Trimming cost V 3 bases and J 1 base, with 6 bases left between them. The CDR3 totals 13 residues. When sampled, the donors appeared nominally healthy, though they likely had unrecorded immune exposures.

The clonotype originates from a man aged 45-65 years in good health and CMV-seronegative. Sequencing was carried out using PBMCs. V usage is TRBV10-3 and J usage is TRBJ1-2; D remains ambiguous. The CDR3 sequence is CAISDTVNYGYTF. For the CDR3, the DNA is TGTGCCATCAGTGATACGGTTAACTATGGCTACACCTTC.